These 19 T cell receptor beta chains share one sample of origin, sequenced in a study of CD8+ T cells in alopecia areata. For a few of the biomarker-study patients, the CD4+ cells were further sorted so as to obtain CD25+CD127- cells. Extracted from the samples, RNA was reverse transcribed into cDNA to serve as the sequencing template. Produced via immunoSEQ multiplex PCR; TCRdb's table is partial and in-frame only. The sample records some 20,000 clones, approximately 59% being singletons. Material for sequencing was CD4+ Tregs sorted from blood. The receptors stem from a human donor with alopecia areata.

The chain uses TRBV20-1 and TRBJ2-3; D gene uncertain. CDR3 length: 11 residues. Germline CDR1 is DFQATT and CDR2 is SNEGSKA (reference sequence). The V and J ends lost 5 bases and 6 bases respectively, with 9 bases between them. CDR3 loop: CSARHFDTQYF. In DNA form, the CDR3 reads TGCAGTGCTCGCCATTTTGATACGCAGTATTTT.

This clone showed up just once. The chain is built from TRBV6-5 and TRBJ2-3; D not certain. V was clipped by 6 bases and J by 2 bases, with 15 bases between them. Germline CDR1 is MNHEY and CDR2 is SVGAGI. This CDR3 has 15 amino acids. The CDR3 reads CASRGTWVSTDTQYF. The CDR3 DNA is TGTGCCAGCAGGGGAACCTGGGTGTCCACAGATACGCAGTATTTT.

The CDR3 spells CSVRRLANEKLFF. In DNA, the CDR3 is TGCAGCGTCCGCAGGTTAGCTAATGAAAAACTGTTTTTT. The rearrangement joins TRBV29-1 to TRBJ1-4; D is unresolved. CDR1 is SQVTM, CDR2 ANQGSEA, per germline. The CDR3 loop spans 13 amino acids. Between the trimmed V and J ends, which lost 6 bases and 3 bases, there was a span of 11 bases.

This CDR3 is CASRSGGPGTGELFF. CDR3 sequence (DNA): TGCGCCAGCAGGAGCGGGGGGCCGGGCACCGGGGAGCTGTTTTTT. The chain recombines TRBV10-2 with TRBJ2-2, with 9 bases identical to TRBD2. The CDR3 is 15 residues long. With V trimmed by 6 bases and J by 4 bases, 6 bases remained unmatched. Germline CDR1 WSHSY, CDR2 SAAADI.

This rearrangement joins TRBV28 to TRBJ2-1, with 14 bases lining up with TRBD2. Trimming at V came to 8 bases and at J to 0 bases, leaving 12 bases not matched to a gene. The V gene's germline CDR1 is MDHEN and CDR2 SYDVKM. This CDR3 region has 19 residues. CDR3: CASWPHGLAGGRSYNEQFF. CDR3 bases: TGTGCCAGCTGGCCCCACGGACTAGCGGGGGGCCGCTCCTACAATGAGCAGTTCTTC.

This chain joins TRBV28 and TRBJ2-5; TRBD2 matches at 12 bases. V shed 5 bases, J shed 1 base, and the junction held 14 bases outside the gene matches. The CDR3 contains 19 residues. CDR1 MDHEN and CDR2 SYDVKM come from the germline V gene. The DNA for the CDR3 is TGTGCCAGCAGTAGGGGGGAGCTTAGGACTAGCGGGGTCCAAGAGACCCAGTACTTC. Amino acids: CASSRGELRTSGVQETQYF.

The chain links TRBV7-2 to TRBJ2-3; D unresolved. This CDR3 spans 15 amino acids. Trimming took off 4 bases at V and 4 bases at J, with 15 bases between the two ends. Germline values: CDR1 SGHTA, CDR2 FQGNSA. The CDR3 nucleotides read TGTGCCAGCAGCTCCCCTACAGTCTGGGCAGATACGCAGTATTTT. It encodes CASSSPTVWADTQYF.

This chain connects TRBV30 to TRBJ2-3, with D perhaps assigned TRBD1 or TRBD2 (6 bases each). The CDR3 loop spans 16 amino acids. V was shortened by 2 bases and J by 4 bases, with 19 bases between the two germline ends. The germline CDR1 and CDR2 sequences are GTSNPN and SVGIG (reference sequence). CDR3 protein: CAWSPAGHWRPDTQYF. The CDR3 nucleotides read TGTGCCTGGAGTCCGGCGGGACACTGGAGGCCAGATACGCAGTATTTT.

The rearrangement links TRBV9 to TRBJ2-6; 11 positions agree with TRBD1. In germline, CDR1 is SGDLS, CDR2 YYNGEE. This CDR3 region has 18 residues. The V gene end was trimmed by 0 bases and the J gene end by 0 bases; junction bases not matched to a gene: 2. The DNA of the CDR3 is TGTGCCAGCAGCGTAGGGACAGGGGGCCTCTCTGGGGCCAACGTCCTGACTTTC. Translated, it gives CASSVGTGGLSGANVLTF.

V gene TRBV7-9 combines with J gene TRBJ1-4; D perhaps matches TRBD1 (5 bases). CDR3 length: 14 amino acids. Per germline, CDR1 SEHNR and CDR2 FQNEAQ (reference sequence). Trimming shortened V by 5 bases and J by 3 bases, and 10 bases separated the two germline ends. CDR3 sequence (DNA): TGTGCCAGCAGCCAAGGGACGGCTAATGAAAAACTGTTTTTT. It specifies CASSQGTANEKLFF.

There are a few counts of this clone. This CDR3 is also generated by other DNA sequences in the sample. J is TRBJ2-3 and V is TRBV5-1; D is unclear. V dropped 0 bases and J dropped 1 base, with 6 bases sitting between them. The CDR3 length is 14 residues. Per germline, CDR1 SGHRS and CDR2 YFSETQ. For the CDR3, the DNA is TGCGCCAGCAGCTTGGCTCGACGCACAGATACGCAGTATTTT. Amino acids: CASSLARRTDTQYF.

The chain employs TRBV7-9 and TRBJ1-6; D is unresolved. The CDR3 loop spans 13 amino acids. Trimming shortened V by 4 bases and J by 10 bases, and 11 bases separated the two germline ends. CDR1 is SEHNR, CDR2 FQNEAQ, per germline (reference sequence). For the CDR3, the DNA is TGTGCCAGCAGCTCCCGGTTGGGCTCACCCCTCCACTTT. As protein: CASSSRLGSPLHF.

CDR3 in amino acids: CASSIPGPTMAFF. For the CDR3, the DNA is TGTGCCAGTAGTATCCCGGGGCCAACGATGGCTTTCTTT. The chain uses TRBV19 and TRBJ1-1, with a weak D call TRBD1 (5 bases). This CDR3 is built from 13 residues. With 3 bases removed from V and 11 bases from J, the gap between germline ends came to 16 bases. From germline, CDR1 is LNHDA and CDR2 SQIVND (reference sequence).

The chain joins TRBV25-1 to TRBJ2-2; the match to TRBD1 covers 7 bases. The CDR3 has 15 residues. CDR1 MGHDK and CDR2 SYGVNS come from the germline V gene. V lost 1 base, J lost 5 bases, and 4 bases stayed unmatched. The DNA of the CDR3 is TGTGCCAGCAGTGAATCGCTCAGGGGGACCGGGGAGCTGTTTTTT. It encodes CASSESLRGTGELFF.

CDR3 sequence: CASSQIQGDGYTF. As DNA, the CDR3 is TGCGCCAGCAGCCAAATCCAGGGGGATGGCTACACCTTC. The genes are TRBV4-3 and TRBJ1-2, with 7 bases aligning to TRBD1. The germline V gene has CDR1 LGHNA and CDR2 YSLEER. There are 13 residues in the CDR3. V gave up 2 bases and J gave up 6 bases; unmatched junction bases: 3.

This clone was detected only once. It is unclear where the CDR3 begins or ends on the DNA, so no DNA is shown, and the CDR3 is as TCRdb lists it. CDR3 protein: CASSLEYFGEQYF. This chain connects TRBV5-4 to TRBJ2-7; TRBD2, the table's D call, was not compared with the DNA. Germline V lookup: CDR1 SGHNT, CDR2 YYREEE (reference sequence). The CDR3 has 13 amino acids, counting both end residues.

In this sample, this clone turned up a few times. The chain has TRBV7-9 and TRBJ1-1; D gene ambiguous. CDR1 is SEHNR and CDR2 is FQNEAQ in the germline V gene (reference sequence). Between the trimmed V and J ends, which lost 1 base and 0 bases, there was a span of 9 bases. The CDR3 consists of 15 residues. In DNA form, the CDR3 reads TGTGCCAGCAGCTTAGGGGTACAGCTGAACACTGAAGCTTTCTTT. This gives the protein CASSLGVQLNTEAFF.

This clone has a handful of counts. V usage is TRBV13 and J usage is TRBJ1-2; no definite D call. The CDR3 is 14 amino acids. Per the germline V gene, CDR1 is PRHDT and CDR2 is FYEKMQ (reference sequence). V was shortened by 7 bases and J by 4 bases, with 16 bases between the two germline ends. CDR3 DNA sequence: TGTGCCAGCACCGTTCCCCCGGCGGCCTATGGCTACACCTTC. It codes for CASTVPPAAYGYTF.

The chain has TRBV5-5 and TRBJ2-1; 9 bases fit TRBD1. CDR1 is SGHKS and CDR2 is YYEKEE in the germline V gene (reference sequence). The V and J ends lost 3 bases and 7 bases, in that order; junction bases with no gene match: 8. This CDR3 comprises 15 residues. The chain's CDR3 is CASSYRDRVSNEQFF. The CDR3 nucleotides read TGTGCCAGCAGCTACCGGGACAGGGTATCTAATGAGCAGTTCTTC.